This TCR beta chain is drawn from a study of OX40 agonist ivuxolimab in advanced cancers. Background on the study: Hepatocellular carcinoma, melanoma, renal cell or head and neck cancer was diagnosed in the dose-escalation patients. At 65% to 90% male, the cohort had a mean age of around 56 years, ranging from roughly 23 to 80.

The method was immunoSEQ multiplex PCR; TCRdb's version includes in-frame clones alone and lacks a portion of them. The repertoire holds just under 65,000 clones, with over 75% as singletons. Germline V gives CDR1 MGHRA, CDR2 YSYEKL. This CDR3 is 15 amino acids long. With 0 bases removed from V and 5 bases from J, the gap between germline ends came to 12 bases. The V and J genes are TRBV4-1 and TRBJ2-3, with D perhaps given as TRBD1 or TRBD2 (6 bases each). This TCR derives from an adult with an advanced solid tumor such as melanoma, head and neck, liver or kidney cancer. This specimen was CD4+ or CD8+ T cells sorted from blood, taken in a trial of the OX40 agonist ivuxolimab. CDR3 sequence: CASSQEGGRGDTQYF. Written as DNA, the CDR3 is TGCGCCAGCAGCCAAGAGGGGGGCCGGGGAGATACGCAGTATTTT.